Below are 14 T cell receptor beta chains sequenced from a single sample in a study of low-dose radiotherapy and immunotherapy resistance in tumors (dated by TCRdb to the early 2020s). Superscript III and a set of TRAV- and TRBV-specific primers were used to synthesize first-strand cDNA, so that both TCRalpha and TCRbeta chains were covered. TCRs were amplified with Phusion for approximately 19 PCR cycles using a constant-region primer together with the adapter attached to the V primers. The public reads were reprocessed in TCRdb via fastp at Q25 and MiXCR, keeping in-frame beta chains. Every CDR3 protein is listed once, alongside the most common genes and DNA of its rows. The sample table holds several thousand distinct CDR3 sequences, of which approximately 69% were seen once. Approximately 7% of the sample comes from the top ten. The receptors shown here come from a human donor with advanced metastatic prostate, ovarian, gallbladder or colorectal cancer (not recorded which). This table probably holds off-target reads from a library built for another chain.

The chain carries TRBV28 and TRBJ2-7; 10 positions match TRBD1. V lost 8 bases to trimming and J lost 4 bases; unmatched junction nucleotides: 5. CDR1 is MDHEN, CDR2 SYDVKM, per germline. The CDR3 spans 13 residues. The CDR3 nucleotides read TGTGCCAGCCGGGACAGGGGAGGGTACGAGCAGTACTTC. Amino acids: CASRDRGGYEQYF. The variable domain in full, with the rest retrieved from reference TRBV28 and TRBJ2-7, is DVKVTQSSRYLVKRTGEKVFLECVQDMDHENMFWYRQDPGLGLRLIYFSYDVKMKEKGDIPEGYSVSREKKERFSLILESASTNQTSMYLCASRDRGGYEQYFGPGTRLTVT.

This clonotype was seen a few times. Here the CDR3 DNA reads TGTGCCAGCAGCCTGTTGGGACAGGGGGGGTCTTCCACCGGGGAGCTGTTTTTT. Translating gives CASSLLGQGGSSTGELFF. This chain connects TRBV7-8 to TRBJ2-2; 11 positions match TRBD1. Germline CDR1 SGHVS, CDR2 FQNEAQ. V was clipped by 5 bases and J by 4 bases; unmatched bases: 12. The CDR3 loop spans 18 amino acids.

The rearrangement links TRBV29-1 to TRBJ1-4; D may be TRBD1 (6 bases). V was pared by 4 bases and J by 3 bases, with 12 bases between. The CDR3 loop spans 14 amino acids. Looked up from germline, CDR1 is SQVTM and CDR2 is ANQGSEA. Here the CDR3 reads CSVVGGSANEKLFF. DNA for the CDR3: TGCAGCGTTGTTGGGGGCTCGGCTAATGAAAAACTGTTTTTT.

The V call is TRBV7-2, the J call TRBJ1-5; D is unclear. V lost 2 bases and J 5 bases, leaving 4 bases between the germline ends. The CDR3 consists of 12 residues. CDR1 and CDR2 from the germline V gene are SGHTA and FQGNSA. CDR3 nucleotides: TGTGCCAGCAGCTTACTCGATCAGCCCCAGCATTTT. Residues: CASSLLDQPQHF.

The genes are TRBV6-2 or TRBV6-3 and TRBJ1-4; D ambiguous. V shed 0 bases and J shed 8 bases, with 13 bases lying between them. The germline gives CDR1 MNHEY, CDR2 SVGEGT. This CDR3 comprises 15 residues. The CDR3 reads CASSYSKGAEEKLFF. The CDR3 region has the DNA TGTGCCAGCAGTTACTCGAAGGGCGCTGAAGAAAAACTGTTTTTT.

The rearrangement uses TRBV6-2 or TRBV6-3 and TRBJ2-5, with D perhaps being TRBD1 or TRBD2 (5 bases each). V lost 6 bases, J lost 2 bases, and 10 bases lay in between. The germline CDR1 and CDR2 sequences are MNHEY and SVGEGT. CDR3 size: 13 residues. DNA for the CDR3: TGTGCCAGCAGCTGGGGACGTCAAGAGACCCAGTACTTC. Translated: CASSWGRQETQYF.

The CDR3 protein is CATSDGTGEAHNEQFF. The DNA for the CDR3 is TGTGCCACCAGTGATGGGACAGGGGAGGCGCACAATGAGCAGTTCTTC. The genes are TRBV24-1 and TRBJ2-1; TRBD1 agrees at 10 bases. After removal of 3 bases from V and 5 bases from J, the junction contained 6 bases not matched to a gene. Germline CDR1 is KGHDR and CDR2 is SFDVKD. The CDR3 is 16 amino acids.

J is TRBJ2-5 and V is TRBV27, with 7 bases matching TRBD1. The CDR3 runs to 13 residues. The V gene end was trimmed by 6 bases and the J gene end by 5 bases; junction bases not matched to a gene: 6. Germline V gene lookup returns CDR1 MNHEY and CDR2 SMNVEV (reference sequence). In DNA form, the CDR3 reads TGTGCCAGCAGCACAGGGGTGGGGGAGACCCAGTACTTC. Protein: CASSTGVGETQYF.

Only a few counts were recorded for this clonotype. This sequence joins TRBV24-1 and TRBJ2-2; D not resolved. Per the germline V gene, CDR1 is KGHDR and CDR2 is SFDVKD. The CDR3 length is 15 residues. V was pared by 4 bases and J by 1 base, with 9 bases between. CDR3 sequence reads: CATSEPRQNTGELFF. The DNA for the CDR3 is TGTGCCACCAGTGAACCTAGACAGAACACCGGGGAGCTGTTTTTT.

V usage is TRBV6-1 and J usage is TRBJ1-5; TRBD1 agrees at 10 bases. Germline CDR1 reads MNHNS; CDR2 reads SASEGT. Trimming took 7 bases from V and 2 from J; bases not matched to a gene: 11. The CDR3 runs to 17 residues. The CDR3 region has the DNA TGTGCCAGCATTCCGGGACAGGGGTATTATGGCAATCAGCCCCAGCATTTT. The encoded protein is CASIPGQGYYGNQPQHF.

The CDR3 bases are TGTGCCAGCCGGACAGGGCGGCAGCCCCAGCATTTT. Its translation is CASRTGRQPQHF. The genes are TRBV12-3 or TRBV12-4 and TRBJ1-5; 8 nucleotides match TRBD1. V dropped 8 bases and J dropped 7; count of bases not matched to a gene: 4. This CDR3 spans 12 amino acids.

The V call is TRBV5-1, the J call TRBJ2-1, with D possibly called TRBD1 or TRBD2 (5 bases each). The germline V gene encodes CDR1 SGHRS and CDR2 YFSETQ. This CDR3 is built from 13 residues. Between the trimmed V and J ends, which lost 4 bases and 4 bases, there was a span of 9 bases. The CDR3 sequence: CASSRDGYNEQFF. The CDR3 DNA is TGCGCCAGCAGCCGGGACGGATACAATGAGCAGTTCTTC.

This clonotype was observed a handful of times. DNA for the CDR3: TGTGCCAGCAGCCGGCAGGGGGGCACTGAAGCTTTCTTT. Translated, it gives CASSRQGGTEAFF. The chain links TRBV5-5 to TRBJ1-1, with 7 bases aligning to TRBD1. With V trimmed by 4 bases and J by 4 bases, 4 bases remained unmatched. The CDR3 is 13 residues long. Germline V CDR1 and CDR2: SGHKS, YYEKEE (reference sequence).

This chain links TRBV24-1 with TRBJ2-1; TRBD2 agrees at 7 bases. Per the germline V gene, CDR1 is KGHDR and CDR2 is SFDVKD. This CDR3 region has 17 residues. The J segment lost 0 bases and the V segment lost 3 bases, leaving 7 bases of the junction unmatched. CDR3 loop: CATSDNLGGSSYNEQFF. DNA of the CDR3: TGTGCCACCAGTGATAACCTGGGGGGGAGCTCCTACAATGAGCAGTTCTTC.